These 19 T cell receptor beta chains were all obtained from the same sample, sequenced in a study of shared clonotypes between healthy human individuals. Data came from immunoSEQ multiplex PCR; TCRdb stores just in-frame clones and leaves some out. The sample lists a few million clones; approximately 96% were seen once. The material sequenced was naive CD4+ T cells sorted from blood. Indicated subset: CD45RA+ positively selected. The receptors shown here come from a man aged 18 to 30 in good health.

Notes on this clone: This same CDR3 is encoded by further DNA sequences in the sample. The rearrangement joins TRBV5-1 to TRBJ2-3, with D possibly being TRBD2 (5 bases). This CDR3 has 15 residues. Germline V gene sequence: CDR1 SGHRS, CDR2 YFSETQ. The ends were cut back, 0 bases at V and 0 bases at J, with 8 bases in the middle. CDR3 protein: CASSLGRGSTDTQYF. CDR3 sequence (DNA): TGCGCCAGCAGCTTGGGTCGGGGTAGCACAGATACGCAGTATTTT.

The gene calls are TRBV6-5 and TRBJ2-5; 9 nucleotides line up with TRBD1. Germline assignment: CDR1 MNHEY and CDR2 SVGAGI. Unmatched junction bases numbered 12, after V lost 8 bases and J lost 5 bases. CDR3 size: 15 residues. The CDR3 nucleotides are TGTGCCAGCGCCACACAGGGGGCGCCGGTGGAGACCCAGTACTTC. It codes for CASATQGAPVETQYF.

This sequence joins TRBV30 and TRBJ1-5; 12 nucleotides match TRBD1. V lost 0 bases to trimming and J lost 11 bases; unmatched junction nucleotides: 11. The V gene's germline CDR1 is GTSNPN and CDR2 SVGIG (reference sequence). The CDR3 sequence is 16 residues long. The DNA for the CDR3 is TGTGCCTGGAGTGTTGGGTCCGGGACAGGGGGCGCGTCCCAGCATTTT. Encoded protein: CAWSVGSGTGGASQHF.

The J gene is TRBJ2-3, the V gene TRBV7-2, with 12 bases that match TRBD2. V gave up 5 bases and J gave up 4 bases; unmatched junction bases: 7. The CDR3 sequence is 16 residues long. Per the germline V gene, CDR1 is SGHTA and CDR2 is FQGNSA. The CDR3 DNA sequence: TGTGCCAGCAGCCCCGGACTAGCGGGGTGGGCAGATACGCAGTATTTT. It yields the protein CASSPGLAGWADTQYF.

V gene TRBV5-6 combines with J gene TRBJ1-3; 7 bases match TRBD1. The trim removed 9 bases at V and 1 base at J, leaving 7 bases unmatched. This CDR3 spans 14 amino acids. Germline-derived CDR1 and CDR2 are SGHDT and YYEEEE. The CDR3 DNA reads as TGTGCCACCACGGGACAGAAGTCTGGAAACACCATATATTTT. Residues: CATTGQKSGNTIYF.

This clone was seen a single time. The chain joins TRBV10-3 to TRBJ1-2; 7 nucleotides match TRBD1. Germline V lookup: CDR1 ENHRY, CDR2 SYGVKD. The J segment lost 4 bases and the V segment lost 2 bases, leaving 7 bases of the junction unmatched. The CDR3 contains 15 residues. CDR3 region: CAISEEGQRIYGYTF. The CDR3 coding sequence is TGTGCCATCAGTGAGGAGGGACAGCGGATCTATGGCTACACCTTC.

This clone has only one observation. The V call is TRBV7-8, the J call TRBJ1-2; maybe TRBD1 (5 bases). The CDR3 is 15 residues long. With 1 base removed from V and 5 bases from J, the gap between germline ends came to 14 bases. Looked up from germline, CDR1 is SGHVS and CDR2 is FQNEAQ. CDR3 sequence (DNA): TGTGCCAGCAGCTTAGTCGTTGGCGAGGGGTATGGCTACACCTTC. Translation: CASSLVVGEGYGYTF.

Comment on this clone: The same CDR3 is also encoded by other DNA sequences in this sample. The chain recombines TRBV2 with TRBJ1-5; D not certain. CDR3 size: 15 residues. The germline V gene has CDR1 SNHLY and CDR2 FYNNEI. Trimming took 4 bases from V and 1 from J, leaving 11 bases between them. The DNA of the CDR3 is TGTGCCAGCAGTGTTGAGGGTGGGAGCAATCAGCCCCAGCATTTT. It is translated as CASSVEGGSNQPQHF. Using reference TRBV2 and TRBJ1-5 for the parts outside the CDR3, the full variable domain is EPEVTQTPSHQVTQMGQEVILRCVPISNHLYFYWYRQILGQKVEFLVSFYNNEISEKSEIFDDQFSVERPDGSNFTLKIRSTKLEDSAMYFCASSVEGGSNQPQHFGDGTRLSIL.

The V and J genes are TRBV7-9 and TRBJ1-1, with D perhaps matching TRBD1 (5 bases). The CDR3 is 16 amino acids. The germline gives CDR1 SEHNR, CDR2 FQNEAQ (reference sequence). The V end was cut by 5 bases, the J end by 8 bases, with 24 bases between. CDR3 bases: TGTGCCAGCAGCCATACCCAGGGAGGATGGGATTCGGAAGCTTTCTTT. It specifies CASSHTQGGWDSEAFF.

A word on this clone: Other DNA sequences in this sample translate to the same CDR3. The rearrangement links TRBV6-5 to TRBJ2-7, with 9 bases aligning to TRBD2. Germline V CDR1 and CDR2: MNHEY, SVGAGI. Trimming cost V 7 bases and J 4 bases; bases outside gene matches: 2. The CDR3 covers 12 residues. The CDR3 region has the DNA TGTGCCAGCACTAGCGGGGCATACGAGCAGTACTTC. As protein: CASTSGAYEQYF.

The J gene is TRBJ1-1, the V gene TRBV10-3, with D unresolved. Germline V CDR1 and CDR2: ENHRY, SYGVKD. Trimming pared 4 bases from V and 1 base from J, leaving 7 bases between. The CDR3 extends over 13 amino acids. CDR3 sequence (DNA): TGTGCCATCAGTGCCCCAGCGAACACTGAAGCTTTCTTT. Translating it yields CAISAPANTEAFF.

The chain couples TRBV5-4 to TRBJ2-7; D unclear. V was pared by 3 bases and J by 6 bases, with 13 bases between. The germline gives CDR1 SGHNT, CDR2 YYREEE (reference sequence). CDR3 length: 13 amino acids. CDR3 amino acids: CASSSPGFGEQYF. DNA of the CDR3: TGTGCCAGCAGCTCGCCCGGTTTCGGCGAGCAGTACTTC.

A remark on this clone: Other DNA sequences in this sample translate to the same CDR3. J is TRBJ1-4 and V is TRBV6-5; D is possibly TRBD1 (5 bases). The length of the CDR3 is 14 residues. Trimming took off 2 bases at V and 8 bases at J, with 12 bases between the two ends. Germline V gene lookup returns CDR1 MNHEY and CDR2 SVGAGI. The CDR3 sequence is CASSYGRGNEKLFF. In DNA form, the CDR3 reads TGTGCCAGCAGTTACGGGAGGGGAAACGAAAAACTGTTTTTT.

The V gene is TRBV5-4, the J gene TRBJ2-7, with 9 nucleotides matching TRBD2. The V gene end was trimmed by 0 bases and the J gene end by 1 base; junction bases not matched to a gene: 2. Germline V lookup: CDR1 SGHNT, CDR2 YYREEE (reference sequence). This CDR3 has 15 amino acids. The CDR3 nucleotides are TGTGCCAGCAGCTTGGGGCGGGAGGGGTCCTACGAGCAGTACTTC. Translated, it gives CASSLGREGSYEQYF.

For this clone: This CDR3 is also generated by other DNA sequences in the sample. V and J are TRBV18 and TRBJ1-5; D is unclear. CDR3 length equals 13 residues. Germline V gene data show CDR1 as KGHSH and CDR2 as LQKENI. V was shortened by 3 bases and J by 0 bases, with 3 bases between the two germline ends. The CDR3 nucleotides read TGTGCCAGCTCACCGCATAGCAATCAGCCCCAGCATTTT. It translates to CASSPHSNQPQHF. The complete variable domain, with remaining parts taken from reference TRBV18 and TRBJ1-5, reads NAGVMQNPRHLVRRRGQEARLRCSPMKGHSHVYWYRQLPEEGLKFMVYLQKENIIDESGMPKERFSAEFPKEGPSILRIQQVVRGDSAAYFCASSPHSNQPQHFGDGTRLSIL.

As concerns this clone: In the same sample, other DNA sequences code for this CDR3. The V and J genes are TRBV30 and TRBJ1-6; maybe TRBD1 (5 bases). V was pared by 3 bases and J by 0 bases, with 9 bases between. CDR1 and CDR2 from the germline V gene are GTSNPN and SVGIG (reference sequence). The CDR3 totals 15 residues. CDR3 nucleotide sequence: TGTGCCTGGAGCGACGGGGGCTCCTATAATTCACCCCTCCACTTT. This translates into CAWSDGGSYNSPLHF.

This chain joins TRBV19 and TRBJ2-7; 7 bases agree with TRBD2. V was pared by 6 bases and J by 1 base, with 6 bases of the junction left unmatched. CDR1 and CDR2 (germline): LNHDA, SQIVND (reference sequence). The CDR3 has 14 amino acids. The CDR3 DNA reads TGTGCCAGTAGCCAGCCTAGCGGTTCCTACGAGCAGTACTTC. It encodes CASSQPSGSYEQYF.

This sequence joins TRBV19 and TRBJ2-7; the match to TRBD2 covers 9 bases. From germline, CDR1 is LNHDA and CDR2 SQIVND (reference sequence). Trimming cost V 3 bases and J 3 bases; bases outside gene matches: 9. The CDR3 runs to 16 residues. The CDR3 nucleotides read TGTGCCAGTAGTATTATGGCTAGCGGGACGTTCTACGAGCAGTACTTC. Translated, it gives CASSIMASGTFYEQYF.

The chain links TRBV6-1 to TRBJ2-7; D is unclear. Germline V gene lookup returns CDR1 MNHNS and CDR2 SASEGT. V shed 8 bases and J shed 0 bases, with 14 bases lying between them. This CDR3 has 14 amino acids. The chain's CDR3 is CASLTAVGSYEQYF. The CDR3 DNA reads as TGTGCCAGCTTGACGGCGGTGGGCTCCTACGAGCAGTACTTC.